Each of the 28 T cell receptor beta chains below was sequenced from the same sample in a study of T cells in Graves' hyperthyroidism and ophthalmopathy. Using RNA transcripts as the source, TCR beta CDR3 regions were amplified. First-round RT-PCR targeting the TCR CDR3 was performed with the HTBI primer set. TCRdb fed the multiplex PCR reads into MiXCR, producing one record per CDR3 protein. The sample yields around 200,000 distinct CDR3 sequences, about a sixth seen once. Source material: blood. The source is a man aged 40-50 years with Graves' hyperthyroidism.

A few counts support this clonotype. The CDR3 loop is CSARDSPHGLTEAFF. In DNA, the CDR3 is TGCAGTGCTAGAGATTCCCCACACGGGCTCACTGAAGCTTTCTTT. This rearrangement joins TRBV20-1 to TRBJ1-1; D is unresolved. The CDR3 has 15 amino acids. Trimming removed 0 bases at V and 4 bases at J, with 15 bases between. Germline V gene lookup returns CDR1 DFQATT and CDR2 SNEGSKA (reference sequence).

At least ten counts were recorded for this clonotype. Written as DNA, the CDR3 is TGTGCCTGGAGTGCCGGGACGGTGAACACTGAAGCTTTCTTT. Residues: CAWSAGTVNTEAFF. V usage is TRBV30 and J usage is TRBJ1-1, with TRBD1 as a possible D gene (5 bases). The CDR3 is 14 residues long. CDR1 GTSNPN and CDR2 SVGIG come from the germline V gene (reference sequence). V lost 1 base, J lost 0 bases, and 9 bases lay in between. Using reference TRBV30 and TRBJ1-1 for the parts outside the CDR3, the full variable domain is SQTIHQWPATLVQPVGSPLSLECTVEGTSNPNLYWYRQAAGRGLQLLFYSVGIGQISSEVPQNLSASRPQDRQFILSSKKLLLSDSGFYLCAWSAGTVNTEAFFGQGTRLTVV.

This clonotype was observed many times. The chain uses TRBV3-1 and TRBJ1-1; D gene ambiguous. Germline V gives CDR1 LGHDT, CDR2 YNNKEL (reference sequence). Trimming stripped 0 bases from V and 0 bases from J, with 5 bases between. The CDR3 has 14 amino acids. CDR3 nucleotides: TGTGCCAGCAGCCAAGACCTGTTGAACACTGAAGCTTTCTTT. Translating it yields CASSQDLLNTEAFF.

There are many counts of this clonotype. The chain links TRBV7-2 to TRBJ1-1; possible D gene TRBD1, 6 bases. The V end lost 2 bases, the J end lost 2 bases, and 9 bases lay between the germline ends. This CDR3 region has 14 residues. Germline V gene data show CDR1 as SGHTA and CDR2 as FQGNSA. In nucleotides, the CDR3 is TGTGCCAGCAGCTTATATGGGGGCAACACTGAAGCTTTCTTT. This gives the protein CASSLYGGNTEAFF.

With respect to this clonotype: The junction differs from germline at one of its ends, possibly a read error. V is TRBV5-1 and J is TRBJ2-7; D assignment may be TRBD1 or TRBD2 (5 bases each). Looked up from germline, CDR1 is SGHRS and CDR2 is YFSETQ. This CDR3 region has 14 residues. CDR3 region: CANSRGTYSYEQYF. CDR3 nucleotide sequence: TGCGCCAACAGCAGAGGGACCTACTCCTACGAGCAGTACTTC. The full variable domain, completed using reference TRBV5-1 and TRBJ2-7, is KAGVTQTPRYLIKTRGQQVTLSCSPISGHRSVSWYQQTPGQGLQFLFEYFSETQRNKGNFPGRFSGRQFSNSRSEMNVSTLELGDSALYLCANSRGTYSYEQYFGPGTRLTVT.

This clonotype was seen more than once but under ten times. A clone one base away is much larger, so this may be a read error. This chain uses TRBV2 with TRBJ1-1, with D possibly being TRBD1 (5 bases). Trimming took 8 bases from V and 0 from J, leaving 7 bases between them. Germline CDR1 SNHLY, CDR2 FYNNEI. The CDR3 consists of 12 residues. The CDR3 sequence is CASPGLNTEAFF. DNA of the CDR3: TGTGCCAGCCCAGGGCTGAACACTGAAGCTTTCTTT.

The chain uses TRBV10-3 and TRBJ2-7, with a weak D call TRBD2 (5 bases). V shed 0 bases and J shed 6 bases, with 12 bases lying between them. This CDR3 is 14 amino acids long. Germline lookup yields CDR1 ENHRY and CDR2 SYGVKD. CDR3: CAISESLDSGEQYF. The CDR3 DNA is TGTGCCATCAGTGAGTCACTAGACTCGGGCGAGCAGTACTTC.

This clonotype was detected many times. This chain links TRBV7-2 with TRBJ2-7; D might be TRBD1 (6 bases). Germline V CDR1 and CDR2: SGHTA, FQGNSA. The CDR3 loop spans 16 amino acids. Deletions cut 3 bases from V and 1 base from J, with 16 bases between. CDR3 residues: CASSLGHSRGSYEQYF. The CDR3 region has the DNA TGTGCCAGCAGCTTGGGACATTCCCGGGGATCCTACGAGCAGTACTTC.

This clonotype was counted at least ten times. The chain links TRBV29-1 to TRBJ1-5; 7 positions match TRBD1. Germline V gene sequence: CDR1 SQVTM, CDR2 ANQGSEA. V dropped 7 bases and J dropped 0; count of bases not matched to a gene: 6. The CDR3 loop spans 14 amino acids. The CDR3 nucleotides read TGCAGCGCTAGGACAGGACATAGCAATCAGCCCCAGCATTTT. Encoded protein: CSARTGHSNQPQHF. The variable domain in full, completed from reference TRBV29-1 and TRBJ1-5, reads SAVISQKPSRDICQRGTSLTIQCQVDSQVTMMFWYRQQPGQSLTLIATANQGSEATYESGFVIDKFPISRPNLTFSTLTVSNMSPEDSSIYLCSARTGHSNQPQHFGDGTRLSIL.

This clonotype showed up many times. This chain uses TRBV11-2 with TRBJ2-5; tentative D call: TRBD1 (6 bases). Germline-derived CDR1 and CDR2 are SGHAT and FQNNGV. CDR3 length: 14 amino acids. Trimming cost V 5 bases and J 4 bases, with 14 bases left between them. CDR3 loop: CASSPTGGVETQYF. In DNA, the CDR3 is TGTGCCAGCAGCCCGACAGGAGGCGTAGAGACCCAGTACTTC.

This clonotype occurred many times. This chain links TRBV7-3 with TRBJ2-7, with D possibly being TRBD1 (7 bases). The CDR3 contains 13 residues. Per the germline V gene, CDR1 is SGHTA and CDR2 is FQGTGA. The germline V and J ends were trimmed by 2 bases and 6 bases, with 11 bases remaining between them. CDR3 residues: CASSLRQGGEQYF. CDR3 nucleotides: TGTGCCAGCAGCTTACGCCAGGGGGGCGAGCAGTACTTC.

In this sample, this clonotype turned up many times. J is TRBJ1-2 and V is TRBV7-2, with D perhaps TRBD1 (5 bases). This CDR3 contains 15 residues. Trimming cost V 8 bases and J 1 base, with 17 bases left between them. In germline, CDR1 is SGHTA, CDR2 FQGNSA. Here the CDR3 DNA reads TGTGCCAGCTCTAACAGAGGGGAGTATAACTATGGCTACACCTTC. Protein: CASSNRGEYNYGYTF.

The chain carries TRBV2 and TRBJ1-1; D is uncertain. The length of the CDR3 is 14 residues. CDR1 and CDR2 (germline): SNHLY, FYNNEI. The chain's CDR3 is CGEKASRSTTEAFF. The CDR3 DNA follows: TGTGGCGAGAAGGCGTCCCGATCGACGACTGAAGCTTTCTTT.

This clonotype was seen many times. The chain uses TRBV2 and TRBJ1-2; D is possibly TRBD1 (5 bases). V was trimmed by 3 bases and J by 1 base, leaving 9 bases between them. Germline-derived CDR1 and CDR2 are SNHLY and FYNNEI. This CDR3 has 14 residues. For the CDR3, the DNA is TGTGCCAGCAGTGAGGACACTCTTAACTATGGCTACACCTTC. This sequence encodes CASSEDTLNYGYTF.

Ten or more counts support this clonotype. This chain joins TRBV9 and TRBJ2-3; 8 nucleotides align to TRBD1. Looked up from germline, CDR1 is SGDLS and CDR2 is YYNGEE. CDR3 length: 14 residues. Germline trimming cut 4 bases from V and 4 bases from J; bases unmatched to any gene: 5. Here the CDR3 DNA reads TGTGCCAGCAGCCCAGGGGGCTTCCCAGATACGCAGTATTTT. It codes for CASSPGGFPDTQYF.

This clonotype was seen at least ten times. V usage is TRBV6-1 and J usage is TRBJ1-1, with 11 bases lining up with TRBD1. Germline assignment: CDR1 MNHNS and CDR2 SASEGT. V gave up 6 bases and J gave up 4 bases; unmatched junction bases: 7. This CDR3 region has 15 residues. Written as DNA, the CDR3 is TGTGCCAGCAGAAGGGACAGGGGGTCGGGCACTGAAGCTTTCTTT. Protein: CASRRDRGSGTEAFF.

The chain links TRBV6-2 or TRBV6-3 to TRBJ1-2; a possible D gene is TRBD1 (6 bases). V lost 5 bases, J lost 2 bases, and 12 bases lay in between. The germline V gene encodes CDR1 MNHEY and CDR2 SVGEGT. CDR3 size: 14 residues. The CDR3 spells CASSKPGQNYGYTF. The CDR3 coding sequence is TGTGCCAGCAGTAAGCCGGGACAAAACTATGGCTACACCTTC.

The gene calls are TRBV7-2 and TRBJ2-1; 10 bases map to TRBD2. CDR3 length: 16 amino acids. CDR1 SGHTA and CDR2 FQGNSA come from the germline V gene. Germline trimming cut 0 bases from V and 8 bases from J; bases unmatched to any gene: 7. CDR3 sequence reads: CASSLAGTSALDEQFF. The DNA of the CDR3 is TGTGCCAGCAGCTTAGCGGGGACTAGCGCTCTGGATGAGCAGTTCTTC.

The rearrangement uses TRBV30 and TRBJ2-1, with 7 bases identical to TRBD1. In germline, CDR1 is GTSNPN, CDR2 SVGIG (reference sequence). V dropped 4 bases and J dropped 2; count of bases not matched to a gene: 8. This CDR3 spans 15 amino acids. CDR3 DNA: TGTGCCTGGAACTCCGGGACAGCTACCTACAATGAGCAGTTCTTC. Encoded protein: CAWNSGTATYNEQFF. Variable domain in full (rest from reference TRBV30 and TRBJ2-1): SQTIHQWPATLVQPVGSPLSLECTVEGTSNPNLYWYRQAAGRGLQLLFYSVGIGQISSEVPQNLSASRPQDRQFILSSKKLLLSDSGFYLCAWNSGTATYNEQFFGPGTRLTVL.

This clonotype was seen at least ten times. The rearrangement uses TRBV7-2 and TRBJ1-6, with D possibly TRBD1 on 6 matching bases. There are 15 residues in the CDR3. Germline assignment: CDR1 SGHTA and CDR2 FQGNSA. The V and J ends lost 0 bases and 8 bases respectively, with 11 bases between them. The CDR3 sequence is CASSLAGGTYSPLHF. In DNA, the CDR3 is TGTGCCAGCAGCTTAGCGGGGGGCACTTATTCACCCCTCCACTTT.

This clonotype was seen ten or more times. The rearrangement uses TRBV12-3 or TRBV12-4 and TRBJ2-3; D remains unclear. CDR3 size: 12 residues. V lost 5 bases, J lost 6 bases, and 9 bases lay in between. CDR3 bases: TGTGCCAGCAGTACCCCGATGGATACGCAGTATTTT. Translation: CASSTPMDTQYF.

This clonotype showed up just a few times. The chain joins TRBV18 to TRBJ1-1, with D maybe TRBD1 (6 bases). Trimming took off 3 bases at V and 6 bases at J, with 17 bases between the two ends. There are 15 residues in the CDR3. Germline values: CDR1 KGHSH, CDR2 LQKENI. The CDR3 region has the DNA TGTGCCAGCTCACCTCAGGGGCCGGAATTCTCTGAAGCTTTCTTT. As protein: CASSPQGPEFSEAFF.

This clonotype came up many times. This rearrangement joins TRBV6-6 to TRBJ2-7, with 8 nucleotides matching TRBD1. The J segment lost 7 bases and the V segment lost 0 bases, leaving 11 bases of the junction unmatched. CDR1 is MNHNY, CDR2 SVGAGI, per germline (reference sequence). The CDR3 spans 16 residues. This chain's CDR3 is CASSYSTQGANREQYF. In DNA, the CDR3 is TGTGCCAGCAGTTACTCGACGCAGGGGGCCAATCGAGAGCAGTACTTC.

This clonotype has ten or more counts. The chain carries TRBV4-1 and TRBJ1-6; D remains ambiguous. The CDR3 spans 13 residues. The germline V gene has CDR1 MGHRA and CDR2 YSYEKL. V was cut by 3 bases and J by 7 bases, with 7 bases left in between. CDR3 DNA: TGCGCCAGCAGCCAGTCGCGGAATTCACCCCTCCACTTT. Translation gives CASSQSRNSPLHF.

This clonotype was seen repeatedly, ten times or more. The chain joins TRBV5-5 to TRBJ2-3; TRBD1 might be the D (6 bases). Germline V gives CDR1 SGHKS, CDR2 YYEKEE (reference sequence). Trimming shortened V by 7 bases and J by 2 bases, and 14 bases separated the two germline ends. This CDR3 comprises 14 residues. The CDR3: CASGKDSNTDTQYF. CDR3 DNA: TGTGCCAGCGGAAAGGACAGTAACACAGATACGCAGTATTTT.

The sample holds a few counts of this clonotype. The gene calls are TRBV28 and TRBJ1-1; no firm D call. The CDR3 covers 15 residues. V was clipped by 5 bases and J by 3 bases, with 16 bases between them. Germline CDR1 is MDHEN and CDR2 is SYDVKM. CDR3: CASSAGGMGDTEAFF. The DNA for the CDR3 is TGTGCCAGCAGTGCCGGCGGGATGGGAGACACTGAAGCTTTCTTT.

This chain links TRBV18 with TRBJ2-7; 7 positions match TRBD2. This CDR3 comprises 14 residues. CDR1 is KGHSH, CDR2 LQKENI, per germline. The V gene end was trimmed by 4 bases and the J gene end by 2 bases; junction bases not matched to a gene: 5. CDR3: CASSLRLAPYEQYF. The CDR3 DNA is TGTGCCAGCTCACTTCGACTAGCTCCCTACGAGCAGTACTTC.

A word on this clonotype: A read error is possible here, since a much larger clone lies one base away. The chain is built from TRBV24-1 and TRBJ2-5, with 10 bases that match TRBD1. CDR1 and CDR2 from the germline V gene are KGHDR and SFDVKD. V lost 0 bases to trimming and J lost 2 bases; unmatched junction nucleotides: 8. This CDR3 has 18 amino acids. The CDR3 reads CATSDLQTRDRGQETQYF. The CDR3 bases are TGTGCCACCAGTGATTTGCAAACGAGGGACAGGGGACAAGAGACCCAGTACTTC.